This T cell receptor beta chain was identified during a study of shared clonotypes between healthy human individuals. Points from the study as a whole: Of the naive CD4 clonotypes, around 4.9% were shared across a handful of donors.

The DNA input per sorted-subset replicate PCR was about 220 ng, corresponding to some 30,000 T cell genomes. Sequencing was performed with immunoSEQ multiplex PCR; in TCRdb, only in-frame clones are kept and a portion is missing. The table includes more than 1 million clones, approximately 78% detected once. The V end lost 5 bases, the J end lost 4 bases, and 17 bases lay between the germline ends. The germline gives CDR1 LNHDA, CDR2 SQIVND (reference sequence). The CDR3 extends over 15 amino acids. With respect to this clone: Its antigen is undetermined.

The sequenced sample was memory CD4+ T cells from PBMCs. Subset denoted: CD45RA-negative fraction. The source of this sequence is a man between 18 and 29 years old in good health. Some clones in this sample may be carry-over from other donors' samples. This sequence joins TRBV19 and TRBJ1-2; no reliable D call. The CDR3 nucleotides are TGTGCCAGTAGTCTCAGGTCCCAACAGTCCTATGGCTACACCTTC. Translation: CASSLRSQQSYGYTF.